A single sample is the source of the 27 T cell receptor beta chains below, sequenced in a study of regulatory T cells in long-lasting Graves disease. Sample time point: newly diagnosed GD, antithyroid drugs for less than 3 months. Generation of the TCR library employed RNA extracted from PBMCs. HTBI primers from iRepertoire and Arm-PCR of CDR3 regions yielded the TCR beta libraries. MiXCR was run by TCRdb on the multiplex PCR reads, yielding one entry per CDR3 protein. Of some 560,000 distinct CDR3 sequences in the sample, 16% were seen once. The sample was also reused in another study, on T cells in Graves' hyperthyroidism and ophthalmopathy.

The sequenced sample was peripheral blood mononuclear cells (PBMCs), obtained at new diagnosis, from a patient treated with antithyroid drugs. These receptors all come from a woman aged 35-60 years with Graves disease.

This clonotype occurred many times. The chain employs TRBV28 and TRBJ1-3; D perhaps matches TRBD1 (6 bases). Trimming removed 6 bases from V and 4 bases from J, with 16 bases in between. This CDR3 comprises 15 residues. Germline assignment: CDR1 MDHEN and CDR2 SYDVKM. The CDR3 loop reads CASSPGEAPGNTIYF. As DNA, the CDR3 is TGTGCCAGCAGCCCAGGGGAGGCCCCCGGAAACACCATATATTTT.

The chain uses TRBV12-3 or TRBV12-4 and TRBJ2-6; no firm D call. Trimming cost V 3 bases and J 0 bases, with 15 bases left between them. The CDR3 has 18 residues. CDR3 DNA: TGTGCCAGCAGTTTCTCCCAAGGTGTTCTCTCTGGGGCCAACGTCCTGACTTTC. Translation: CASSFSQGVLSGANVLTF.

This clonotype was seen ten or more times. The rearrangement uses TRBV20-1 and TRBJ2-3; D could derive from TRBD1 or TRBD2 (5 bases each). Looked up from germline, CDR1 is DFQATT and CDR2 is SNEGSKA (reference sequence). There are 14 residues in the CDR3. The germline V and J ends were trimmed by 0 bases and 7 bases, with 14 bases remaining between them. The CDR3 nucleotides are TGCAGTGCTAGAGATACGGGGACCTCGAATACGCAGTATTTT. Its protein is CSARDTGTSNTQYF.

The chain is built from TRBV5-5 and TRBJ2-7; the D gene is possibly TRBD2 (5 bases). The germline V gene encodes CDR1 SGHKS and CDR2 YYEKEE (reference sequence). CDR3 length: 14 residues. Trimming took 2 bases from V and 3 from J, leaving 12 bases between them. CDR3 DNA: TGTGCCAGCAGCTTCAAACTAGTTAACTACGAGCAGTACTTC. Its protein is CASSFKLVNYEQYF.

J is TRBJ1-2 and V is TRBV19, with 11 bases fitting TRBD1. Losses at the gene ends were 6 bases for V and 7 bases for J; bases not matched to a gene: 10. Per the germline V gene, CDR1 is LNHDA and CDR2 is SQIVND (reference sequence). The CDR3 covers 15 residues. The CDR3 DNA follows: TGTGCCAGTAGGCCGGGACAGGGGGGGTACTGTGGCTACACCTTC. This codes for CASRPGQGGYCGYTF. Complete variable domain (other parts from reference TRBV19 and TRBJ1-2): DGGITQSPKYLFRKEGQNVTLSCEQNLNHDAMYWYRQDPGQGLRLIYYSQIVNDFQKGDIAEGYSVSREKKESFPLTVTSAQKNPTAFYLCASRPGQGGYCGYTFGSGTRLTVV.

CDR3 nucleotides: TGTGCCACCAGTGATTCATTAGCGGGGGATAACACCGGGGAGCTGTTTTTT. It yields the protein CATSDSLAGDNTGELFF. The chain combines TRBV24-1 with TRBJ2-2; the match to TRBD2 covers 9 bases. CDR1 and CDR2 from the germline V gene are KGHDR and SFDVKD. The CDR3 spans 17 residues. Trimming took 2 bases from V and 2 from J; bases not matched to a gene: 5.

This clonotype was observed a few times. The V and J genes are TRBV4-1 and TRBJ1-1, with D tentatively TRBD1 (6 bases). Germline V gene sequence: CDR1 MGHRA, CDR2 YSYEKL. This CDR3 region has 14 residues. Trimming pared 2 bases from V and 5 bases from J, leaving 12 bases between. CDR3 loop: CASSQRGWETEAFF. The CDR3 DNA reads TGCGCCAGCAGCCAAAGGGGGTGGGAGACTGAAGCTTTCTTT.

As regards this clonotype: With a much larger clone just one base away, this may be a read error. V usage is TRBV7-9 and J usage is TRBJ2-5; 9 bases line up with TRBD1. This CDR3 spans 16 amino acids. Germline V gives CDR1 SEHNR, CDR2 FQNEAQ (reference sequence). Trimming removed 5 bases from V and 5 bases from J; junction bases left unmatched: 12. In DNA form, the CDR3 reads TGTGCCAGCAGCACCCTCGGACAGGGGAAGGGGGAGACCCAGTACTTC. Its protein product is CASSTLGQGKGETQYF.

The table lists this clonotype with many counts. The CDR3 DNA sequence: TGTGCCAGCAGTCCACTCTCGGGGGCCTACTATGGCTACACCTTC. As protein: CASSPLSGAYYGYTF. The chain uses TRBV27 and TRBJ1-2, with D possibly being TRBD1 (6 bases). The V gene's germline CDR1 is MNHEY and CDR2 SMNVEV (reference sequence). The CDR3 consists of 15 residues. The germline V and J ends were trimmed by 5 bases and 3 bases, with 16 bases remaining between them.

The rearrangement links TRBV18 to TRBJ1-5, with 11 positions matching TRBD1. The germline CDR1 and CDR2 sequences are KGHSH and LQKENI. The junction had 13 bases not matched to a gene; V was cut back by 6 bases and J by 6 bases. The CDR3 covers 17 residues. The CDR3 loop is CASSGGLGQGASQPQHF. CDR3 sequence (DNA): TGTGCCAGCTCCGGGGGTCTAGGACAGGGGGCTAGTCAGCCCCAGCATTTT.

This clonotype was observed a handful of times. The V call is TRBV3-1, the J call TRBJ1-2, with 9 nucleotides matching TRBD1. The V gene end was trimmed by 4 bases and the J gene end by 10 bases; junction bases not matched to a gene: 7. The CDR3 extends over 13 amino acids. Germline CDR1 reads LGHDT; CDR2 reads YNNKEL (reference sequence). The CDR3 DNA reads as TGTGCCAGCAGCCCCACGGGACAGGGCGTCTACACCTTC. Translated: CASSPTGQGVYTF.

This chain links TRBV11-2 with TRBJ1-3, with D unclear. Germline V gene sequence: CDR1 SGHAT, CDR2 FQNNGV. V lost 0 bases and J 0 bases, leaving 12 bases between the germline ends. The CDR3 length is 17 residues. The CDR3: CASSLDGVGLSGNTIYF. CDR3 nucleotides: TGTGCCAGCAGCTTAGACGGGGTAGGACTCTCTGGAAACACCATATATTTT.

The chain links TRBV2 to TRBJ2-2; the D gene is possibly TRBD1 (6 bases). Germline-derived CDR1 and CDR2 are SNHLY and FYNNEI. The CDR3 covers 13 residues. V was trimmed by 7 bases and J by 6 bases, leaving 12 bases between them. The DNA of the CDR3 is TGTGCCAGCACCGAGGGACAACCCGGGGAGCTGTTTTTT. Encoded protein: CASTEGQPGELFF. The full variable domain, completed using reference TRBV2 and TRBJ2-2, is EPEVTQTPSHQVTQMGQEVILRCVPISNHLYFYWYRQILGQKVEFLVSFYNNEISEKSEIFDDQFSVERPDGSNFTLKIRSTKLEDSAMYFCASTEGQPGELFFGEGSRLTVL.

The V call is TRBV5-1, the J call TRBJ1-2; 10 positions agree with TRBD1. J gave up 5 bases and V 4 bases, and 8 bases lay outside the gene matches. This CDR3 comprises 15 residues. Germline V CDR1 and CDR2: SGHRS, YFSETQ. The CDR3 DNA is TGCGCCAGCAGCCGGGACAGGGGTTCACTATATGGCTACACCTTC. It encodes CASSRDRGSLYGYTF.

V usage is TRBV30 and J usage is TRBJ1-1; D not resolved. Germline V lookup: CDR1 GTSNPN, CDR2 SVGIG (reference sequence). With 5 bases removed from V and 3 bases from J, the gap between germline ends came to 13 bases. The CDR3 is 13 residues long. The CDR3 DNA reads as TGTGCCTGGCTTCGCGTGATTCACACTGAAGCTTTCTTT. Encoded protein: CAWLRVIHTEAFF.

The sample holds a few counts of this clonotype. J is TRBJ2-7 and V is TRBV2; D is possibly TRBD1 (5 bases). Trimming took 6 bases from V and 0 from J, leaving 12 bases between them. The CDR3 runs 14 residues. The germline gives CDR1 SNHLY, CDR2 FYNNEI. CDR3 region: CASRPQVNSYEQYF. The CDR3 bases are TGTGCCAGCAGGCCACAGGTTAACTCCTACGAGCAGTACTTC.

Here the CDR3 DNA reads TGTGCCAGTAGTATAGTGGGCGCGGGGGGGCGATATGAGCAGTTCTTC. Its translation: CASSIVGAGGRYEQFF. V is TRBV19 and J is TRBJ2-1; 9 bases agree with TRBD2. This CDR3 spans 16 amino acids. The V gene's germline CDR1 is LNHDA and CDR2 SQIVND (reference sequence). The junction had 9 bases not matched to a gene; V was cut back by 1 base and J by 8 bases.

The V and J genes are TRBV4-1 and TRBJ2-1, with D unclear. Germline V gene lookup returns CDR1 MGHRA and CDR2 YSYEKL. V was pared by 0 bases and J by 3 bases, with 12 bases between. The CDR3 runs 16 residues. The CDR3 DNA sequence: TGCGCCAGCAGCCAAGAAGGTGACACCGTCTACAATGAGCAGTTCTTC. Translated, it gives CASSQEGDTVYNEQFF.

This clonotype was seen repeatedly, ten times or more. This chain joins TRBV12-3 or TRBV12-4 and TRBJ1-1; D remains ambiguous. The V end lost 7 bases, the J end lost 1 base, and 7 bases lay between the germline ends. The CDR3 has 12 residues. CDR3 bases: TGTGCCAGCAAACTTACGAACACTGAAGCTTTCTTT. Its translation is CASKLTNTEAFF.

The J gene is TRBJ1-2, the V gene TRBV11-2; D ambiguous. V was shortened by 4 bases and J by 4 bases, with 16 bases between the two germline ends. This CDR3 is 15 amino acids long. Germline CDR1 SGHAT, CDR2 FQNNGV. The CDR3, as DNA: TGTGCCAGCAGCTCGCCAAGGGAGTCCCTCTATGGCTACACCTTC. Amino acid sequence: CASSSPRESLYGYTF.

This clonotype was counted only a few times. The chain is built from TRBV6-1 and TRBJ1-4; no clear D gene. Germline assignment: CDR1 MNHNS and CDR2 SASEGT. The CDR3 is made up of 15 amino acids. V was trimmed by 6 bases and J by 8 bases, leaving 19 bases between them. The DNA of the CDR3 is TGTGCCAGCAGCCTGGCCTACAACCTTGCGGAAAAACTGTTTTTT. It encodes CASSLAYNLAEKLFF.

The chain links TRBV6-1 to TRBJ1-5, with 9 bases aligning to TRBD1. Germline-derived CDR1 and CDR2 are MNHNS and SASEGT. The CDR3 is 15 amino acids. With V trimmed by 7 bases and J by 3 bases, 7 bases remained unmatched. The CDR3 DNA reads as TGTGCCAGCACCACGACAGGGGGGCTCAATCAGCCCCAGCATTTT. Protein product: CASTTTGGLNQPQHF.

The chain recombines TRBV30 with TRBJ2-3, with TRBD2 matching over 8 bases. Germline V gives CDR1 GTSNPN, CDR2 SVGIG (reference sequence). This CDR3 contains 15 residues. V lost 0 bases and J lost 5; bases outside the gene matches: 7. The CDR3 protein is CAWSVGAGGRDTQYF. CDR3 bases: TGTGCCTGGAGTGTAGGGGCGGGGGGTAGAGATACGCAGTATTTT.

This clonotype occurred many times. The rearrangement joins TRBV5-1 to TRBJ1-1, with D perhaps matching TRBD1 (5 bases). In germline, CDR1 is SGHRS, CDR2 YFSETQ. Trimming removed 0 bases at V and 0 bases at J, with 9 bases between. This CDR3 region has 15 residues. DNA of the CDR3: TGCGCCAGCAGCTTGGAGGGGAGTGTGAACACTGAAGCTTTCTTT. Protein: CASSLEGSVNTEAFF.

This clonotype occurred a few times. One end of the junction is discordant with germline, which a read error may explain. The chain joins TRBV11-3 to TRBJ2-7; TRBD1 matches at 11 bases. Germline V gives CDR1 SGHNT, CDR2 YENEEA. The CDR3 is 14 amino acids. The CDR3: CAGSRTGGNYEQYF. CDR3 nucleotides: TGTGCCGGCAGCCGGACAGGGGGCAACTACGAGCAGTACTTC.

In its sample, this clonotype was seen many times. This rearrangement joins TRBV10-3 to TRBJ1-2; D ambiguous. V was pared by 3 bases and J by 3 bases, with 5 bases between. Germline values: CDR1 ENHRY, CDR2 SYGVKD. CDR3 length equals 12 residues. In DNA form, the CDR3 reads TGTGCCATCAGTGATGGGGACTATGGCTACACCTTC. Protein sequence: CAISDGDYGYTF.

This clonotype came up many times. The CDR3, as DNA: TGCAGTGCTTTTAACTCCGACAGGATCGACTACGAGCAGTACTTC. Its protein is CSAFNSDRIDYEQYF. The V gene is TRBV20-1, the J gene TRBJ2-7, with D possibly being TRBD1 (6 bases). This CDR3 comprises 15 residues. The V end lost 5 bases, the J end lost 3 bases, and 20 bases lay between the germline ends. Germline V lookup: CDR1 DFQATT, CDR2 SNEGSKA (reference sequence).